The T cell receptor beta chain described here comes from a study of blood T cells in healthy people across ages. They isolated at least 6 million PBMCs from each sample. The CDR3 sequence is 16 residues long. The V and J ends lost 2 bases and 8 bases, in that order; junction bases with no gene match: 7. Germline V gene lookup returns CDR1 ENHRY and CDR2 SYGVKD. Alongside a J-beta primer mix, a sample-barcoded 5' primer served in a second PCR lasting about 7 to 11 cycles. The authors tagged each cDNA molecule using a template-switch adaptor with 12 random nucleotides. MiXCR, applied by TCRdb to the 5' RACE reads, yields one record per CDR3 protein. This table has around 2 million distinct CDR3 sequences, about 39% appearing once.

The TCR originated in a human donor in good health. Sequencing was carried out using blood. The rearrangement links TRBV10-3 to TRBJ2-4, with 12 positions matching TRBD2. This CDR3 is CAISERLAGAGDIQYF. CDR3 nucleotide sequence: TGTGCCATCAGTGAGAGACTAGCGGGGGCGGGAGACATTCAGTACTTC.